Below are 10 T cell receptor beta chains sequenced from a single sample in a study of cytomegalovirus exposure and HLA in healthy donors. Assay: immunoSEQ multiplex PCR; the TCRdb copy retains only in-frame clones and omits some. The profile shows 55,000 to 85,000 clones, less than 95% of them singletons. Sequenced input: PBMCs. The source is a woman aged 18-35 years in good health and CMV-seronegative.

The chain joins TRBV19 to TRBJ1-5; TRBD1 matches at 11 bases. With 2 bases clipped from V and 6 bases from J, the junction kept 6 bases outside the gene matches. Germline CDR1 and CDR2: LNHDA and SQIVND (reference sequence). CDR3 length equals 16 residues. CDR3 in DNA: TGTGCCAGTAGTATAACGTCGGGACAGGGGGGTCAGCCCCAGCATTTT. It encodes CASSITSGQGGQPQHF.

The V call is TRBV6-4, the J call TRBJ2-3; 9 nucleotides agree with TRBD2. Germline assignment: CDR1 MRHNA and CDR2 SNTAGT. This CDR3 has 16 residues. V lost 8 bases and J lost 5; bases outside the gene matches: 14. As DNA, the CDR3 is TGTGCCAGCCGGAGGGTAGCGGGGGCCTTAGGAGATACGCAGTATTTT. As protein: CASRRVAGALGDTQYF.

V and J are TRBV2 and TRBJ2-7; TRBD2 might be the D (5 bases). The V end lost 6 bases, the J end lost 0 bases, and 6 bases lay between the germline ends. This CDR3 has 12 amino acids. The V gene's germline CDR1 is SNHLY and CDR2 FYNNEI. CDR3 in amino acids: CASRGDSYEQYF. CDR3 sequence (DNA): TGTGCCAGCAGGGGAGACTCCTACGAGCAGTACTTC. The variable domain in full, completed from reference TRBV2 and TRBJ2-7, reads EPEVTQTPSHQVTQMGQEVILRCVPISNHLYFYWYRQILGQKVEFLVSFYNNEISEKSEIFDDQFSVERPDGSNFTLKIRSTKLEDSAMYFCASRGDSYEQYFGPGTRLTVT.

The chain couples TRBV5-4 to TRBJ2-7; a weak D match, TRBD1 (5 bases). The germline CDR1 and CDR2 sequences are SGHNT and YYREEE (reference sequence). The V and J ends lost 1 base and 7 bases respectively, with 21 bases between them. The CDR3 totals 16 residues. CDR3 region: CASSLRLPGPHEEQYF. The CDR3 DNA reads TGTGCCAGCAGCTTGAGACTGCCAGGGCCGCATGAAGAGCAGTACTTC.

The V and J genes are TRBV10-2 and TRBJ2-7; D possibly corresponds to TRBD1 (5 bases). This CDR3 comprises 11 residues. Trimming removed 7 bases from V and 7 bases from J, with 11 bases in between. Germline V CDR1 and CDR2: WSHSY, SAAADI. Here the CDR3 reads CASTGKEEQYF. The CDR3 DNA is TGCGCCAGCACAGGGAAGGAAGAGCAGTACTTC.

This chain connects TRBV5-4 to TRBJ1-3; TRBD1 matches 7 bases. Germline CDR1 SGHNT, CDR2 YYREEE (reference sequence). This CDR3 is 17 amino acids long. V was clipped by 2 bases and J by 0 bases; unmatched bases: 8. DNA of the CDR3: TGTGCCAGCAGCTTTTGGACAGGCAGTGTCTCTGGAAACACCATATATTTT. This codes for CASSFWTGSVSGNTIYF.

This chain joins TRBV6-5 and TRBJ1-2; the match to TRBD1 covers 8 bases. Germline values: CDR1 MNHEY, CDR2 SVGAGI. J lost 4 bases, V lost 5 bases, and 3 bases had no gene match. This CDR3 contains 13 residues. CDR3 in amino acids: CASSGDRRYGYTF. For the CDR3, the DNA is TGTGCCAGCAGTGGGGACAGGCGCTATGGCTACACCTTC.

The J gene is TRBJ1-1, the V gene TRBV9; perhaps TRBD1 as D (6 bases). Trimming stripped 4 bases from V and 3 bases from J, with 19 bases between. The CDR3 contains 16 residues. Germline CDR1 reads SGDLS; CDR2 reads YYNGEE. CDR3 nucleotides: TGTGCCAGCAGCTCGCCAAAGGGGCAGGGGTACACTGAAGCTTTCTTT. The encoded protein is CASSSPKGQGYTEAFF.

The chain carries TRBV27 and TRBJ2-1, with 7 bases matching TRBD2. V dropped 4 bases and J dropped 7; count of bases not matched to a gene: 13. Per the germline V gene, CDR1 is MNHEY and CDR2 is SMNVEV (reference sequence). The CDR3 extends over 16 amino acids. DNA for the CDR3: TGTGCCAGCAGTTCCCCTTCGGGAGGTTGGGGGAATGAGCAGTTCTTC. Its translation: CASSSPSGGWGNEQFF.

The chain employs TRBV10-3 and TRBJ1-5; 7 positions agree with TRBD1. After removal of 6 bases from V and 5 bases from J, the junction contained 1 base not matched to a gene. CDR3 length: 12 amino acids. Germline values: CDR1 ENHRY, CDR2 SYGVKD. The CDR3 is CAISDRDQPQHF. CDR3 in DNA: TGTGCCATCAGCGACAGGGATCAGCCCCAGCATTTT.